The 9 T cell receptor beta chains reported below all come from one sample, sequenced in a study of siplizumab effects on memory and regulatory T cells. Profiling relied on immunoSEQ multiplex PCR, and the TCRdb table lists in-frame clones only, not all of them. The sample has about 100,000 clones; 93% are singletons. The sample taken for sequencing was Tregs sorted from blood. The receptors come from a human donor in good health.

The chain uses TRBV7-2 and TRBJ2-7; no definite D call. V lost 3 bases, J lost 0 bases, and 3 bases lay in between. The CDR3 length is 12 residues. Germline V gene data show CDR1 as SGHTA and CDR2 as FQGNSA. CDR3 DNA: TGTGCCAGCAGCTTTAGCTCCTACGAGCAGTACTTC. Protein product: CASSFSSYEQYF.

This chain connects TRBV6-1 to TRBJ1-1; 9 nucleotides align to TRBD1. The CDR3 runs to 13 residues. Germline loops: CDR1 MNHNS, CDR2 SASEGT. The V and J ends lost 6 bases and 4 bases, in that order; junction bases with no gene match: 3. The CDR3 DNA is TGTGCCAGCAGCCTGACAGGGGGCACTGAAGCTTTCTTT. Its translation: CASSLTGGTEAFF.

This sequence joins TRBV30 and TRBJ2-1; D may be TRBD2 (5 bases). Trimming pared 3 bases from V and 10 bases from J, leaving 19 bases between. Germline V CDR1 and CDR2: GTSNPN, SVGIG (reference sequence). This CDR3 contains 14 residues. The CDR3 loop reads CAWSPTRGLGEQFF. In nucleotides, the CDR3 is TGTGCCTGGAGCCCGACCCGAGGGTTAGGGGAGCAGTTCTTC.

This clone appeared a single time. This chain links TRBV19 with TRBJ2-3; D is unresolved. The CDR3 length is 11 residues. Trimming cost V 3 bases and J 4 bases, with 2 bases left between them. Germline CDR1 is LNHDA and CDR2 is SQIVND (reference sequence). The CDR3 DNA reads TGTGCCAGTAGTATGTCAGATACGCAGTATTTT. Translation: CASSMSDTQYF.

This sequence joins TRBV6-1 and TRBJ1-1; possible D gene TRBD1, 6 bases. CDR1 is MNHNS and CDR2 is SASEGT in the germline V gene. The CDR3 has 14 residues. V dropped 8 bases and J dropped 5 bases, with 18 bases sitting between them. The CDR3, as DNA: TGTGCCAGCTTTAGGGGCAGGGGAAGGACTGAAGCTTTCTTT. Its translation: CASFRGRGRTEAFF.

This chain connects TRBV4-1 to TRBJ1-2; no clear D gene. CDR1 and CDR2 from the germline V gene are MGHRA and YSYEKL. The CDR3 has 15 amino acids. With 5 bases removed from V and 0 bases from J, the gap between germline ends came to 13 bases. CDR3 sequence: CASSLNREANYGYTF. CDR3 DNA: TGCGCCAGCAGCTTAAACCGGGAAGCTAACTATGGCTACACCTTC.

The gene calls are TRBV7-2 and TRBJ2-3; possibly TRBD1 or TRBD2 for D (5 bases each). Germline assignment: CDR1 SGHTA and CDR2 FQGNSA. The V gene lost 6 bases and the J gene lost 2 bases, with 9 bases spanning the gap. CDR3 length: 13 residues. CDR3 amino acids: CASSRDHTDTQYF. The CDR3 DNA follows: TGTGCCAGCAGTAGGGACCACACAGATACGCAGTATTTT.

This chain links TRBV5-8 with TRBJ1-5, with TRBD1 as a possible D gene (6 bases). CDR3 size: 12 residues. Trimming removed 5 bases at V and 5 bases at J, with 8 bases between. Germline V gene data show CDR1 as SGHTS and CDR2 as YDEGEE. Written as DNA, the CDR3 is TGTGCCAGCAGTTACAGGGATCAGCCCCAGCATTTT. Translation: CASSYRDQPQHF.

The chain joins TRBV18 to TRBJ1-1, with TRBD1 matching 8 bases. J gave up 1 base and V 3 bases, and 4 bases lay outside the gene matches. Germline lookup yields CDR1 KGHSH and CDR2 LQKENI. The CDR3 totals 15 residues. The DNA of the CDR3 is TGTGCCAGCTCACCTCGGGACAGGAGGAACACTGAAGCTTTCTTT. Amino acid sequence: CASSPRDRRNTEAFF. The full variable domain, in which reference TRBV18 and TRBJ1-1 provide the parts outside the CDR3, is NAGVMQNPRHLVRRRGQEARLRCSPMKGHSHVYWYRQLPEEGLKFMVYLQKENIIDESGMPKERFSAEFPKEGPSILRIQQVVRGDSAAYFCASSPRDRRNTEAFFGQGTRLTVV.